This T cell receptor (beta chain) was profiled in a study of blood T cell repertoires in COVID-19. At the level of the study: Spain, Italy and the United States supplied samples that represented acute and convalescent COVID-19. The cDNA or gDNA used as material had been derived from T cells, B-cell-depleted T cells, or PBMCs.

Original analysis: Quantification of nucleated cells was approximated via reference gene primer amplification. Method: immunoSEQ multiplex PCR; TCRdb's copy keeps in-frame clones and lacks some. The V and J calls and clone size are taken from that table; D and trimming were inferred from the DNA. In the table there are about 190,000 clones, around 90% of which are singletons. CDR1 SGHTA and CDR2 FQGNSA come from the germline V gene. Unmatched junction bases numbered 5, after V lost 6 bases and J lost 3 bases. CDR3 length: 14 residues. V gene TRBV7-2 combines with J gene TRBJ1-1; 9 nucleotides agree with TRBD1. Sequenced input: peripheral blood. The sequence was obtained from a man aged 40-49 years with acute or convalescent COVID-19. In DNA, the CDR3 is TGTGCCAGCAGTTCGGACAGGGGATACACTGAAGCTTTCTTT. This codes for CASSSDRGYTEAFF.